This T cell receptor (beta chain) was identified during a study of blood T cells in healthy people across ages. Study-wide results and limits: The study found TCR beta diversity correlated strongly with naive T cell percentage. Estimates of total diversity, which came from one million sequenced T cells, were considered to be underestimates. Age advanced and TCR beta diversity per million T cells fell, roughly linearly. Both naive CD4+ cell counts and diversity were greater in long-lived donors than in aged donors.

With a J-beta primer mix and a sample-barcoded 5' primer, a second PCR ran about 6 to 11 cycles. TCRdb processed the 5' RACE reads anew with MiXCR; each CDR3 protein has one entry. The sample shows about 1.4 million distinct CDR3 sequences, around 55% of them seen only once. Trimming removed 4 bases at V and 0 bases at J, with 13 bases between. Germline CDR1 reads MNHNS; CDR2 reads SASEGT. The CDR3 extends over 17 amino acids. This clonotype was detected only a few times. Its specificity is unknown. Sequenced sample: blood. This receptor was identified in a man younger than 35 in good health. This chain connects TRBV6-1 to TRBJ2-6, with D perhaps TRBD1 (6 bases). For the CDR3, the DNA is TGTGCCAGCAGTGGCCAGGGGACCGGCTCTGGGGCCAACGTCCTGACTTTC. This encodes CASSGQGTGSGANVLTF.